Below are 12 T cell receptor beta chains sequenced from a single sample in a study of blood T cell repertoires in COVID-19. Repertoires were generated with immunoSEQ multiplex PCR, while TCRdb's copy carries only in-frame clones and drops some. The data show a few hundred thousand clones, more than 65% seen once. Sequenced material: peripheral blood. The source is a woman aged 40 to 49 who had recovered from COVID-19.

The V and J genes are TRBV6-4 and TRBJ2-3; D unresolved. CDR1 and CDR2 (germline): MRHNA, SNTAGT. The CDR3 is made up of 12 amino acids. Between the trimmed V and J ends, which lost 3 bases and 2 bases, there was a span of 3 bases. DNA for the CDR3: TGTGCCAGCAGTGATAACACAGATACGCAGTATTTT. Translation gives CASSDNTDTQYF.

The rearrangement joins TRBV25-1 to TRBJ1-1; D is undetermined. The CDR3 totals 13 residues. CDR1 and CDR2 (germline): MGHDK, SYGVNS. V gave up 4 bases and J gave up 1 base, with 7 bases separating them. CDR3 bases: TGTGCCAGCAGTGGGGAGCAGAACACTGAAGCTTTCTTT. This gives the protein CASSGEQNTEAFF.

The chain has TRBV6-5 and TRBJ1-5; 9 bases match TRBD1. Trimming at V came to 2 bases and at J to 3 bases, leaving 5 bases not matched to a gene. CDR1 MNHEY and CDR2 SVGAGI come from the germline V gene. This CDR3 has 16 amino acids. The CDR3 DNA reads TGTGCCAGCAGTTACCCTCGGACAGGGGTCAATCAGCCCCAGCATTTT. Translation gives CASSYPRTGVNQPQHF.

CDR3 amino acids: CATRGGDRVTEAFF. In DNA, the CDR3 is TGTGCCACCCGGGGGGGGGACAGGGTCACTGAAGCTTTCTTT. The chain recombines TRBV2 with TRBJ1-1, with 9 bases that match TRBD1. V dropped 10 bases and J dropped 4; count of bases not matched to a gene: 10. This CDR3 contains 14 residues. Germline V gene sequence: CDR1 SNHLY, CDR2 FYNNEI.

This clone was seen once. The CDR3 protein is CASSFAGMNTEAFF. In DNA, the CDR3 is TGCGCCAGCAGCTTTGCGGGGATGAACACTGAAGCTTTCTTT. The V gene is TRBV5-1, the J gene TRBJ1-1; D is unresolved. CDR3 size: 14 residues. In germline, CDR1 is SGHRS, CDR2 YFSETQ. The V gene lost 2 bases and the J gene lost 0 bases, with 8 bases spanning the gap.

The V and J genes are TRBV15 and TRBJ1-5; D is unresolved. With 5 bases removed from V and 0 bases from J, the gap between germline ends came to 5 bases. The CDR3 sequence is 13 residues long. CDR1 and CDR2 from the germline V gene are LNHNV and YYDKDF (reference sequence). The CDR3 DNA sequence: TGTGCCACCAGCCTTTATAGCAATCAGCCCCAGCATTTT. Translated, it gives CATSLYSNQPQHF. Drawing the rest from reference TRBV15 and TRBJ1-5, the complete variable domain is DAMVIQNPRYQVTQFGKPVTLSCSQTLNHNVMYWYQQKSSQAPKLLFHYYDKDFNNEADTPDNFQSRRPNTSFCFLDIRSPGLGDTAMYLCATSLYSNQPQHFGDGTRLSIL.

The chain links TRBV7-9 to TRBJ2-2; a possible D gene is TRBD1 (5 bases). Per germline, CDR1 SEHNR and CDR2 FQNEAQ (reference sequence). Trimming removed 2 bases at V and 5 bases at J, with 9 bases between. CDR3 length: 14 amino acids. CDR3 nucleotide sequence: TGTGCCAGCAGCTTATACCGACAGACCGGGGAGCTGTTTTTT. It codes for CASSLYRQTGELFF.

As DNA, the CDR3 is TGTGCCATCAGGGGAGTTACCGATGAGCAGTTCTTC. It codes for CAIRGVTDEQFF. The chain is built from TRBV10-3 and TRBJ2-1; tentatively, D is TRBD2 (5 bases). V was clipped by 6 bases and J by 8 bases, with 11 bases between them. The CDR3 is made up of 12 amino acids. Germline loops: CDR1 ENHRY, CDR2 SYGVKD.

This chain joins TRBV6-2 or TRBV6-3 and TRBJ2-1, with 9 nucleotides matching TRBD1. In germline, CDR1 is MNHEY, CDR2 SVGEGT. The CDR3 has 15 amino acids. Trimming took 0 bases from V and 6 from J; bases not matched to a gene: 3. This chain's CDR3 is CASSYSGTGTNEQFF. DNA of the CDR3: TGTGCCAGCAGTTACTCCGGGACAGGGACCAATGAGCAGTTCTTC.

This clone was counted a single time. The chain couples TRBV11-2 to TRBJ2-5, with 9 positions matching TRBD1. V shed 4 bases, J shed 4 bases, and the junction held 13 bases outside the gene matches. The CDR3 runs 17 residues. CDR1 and CDR2 from the germline V gene are SGHAT and FQNNGV. This CDR3 is CASSSPRGQGRGETQYF. DNA of the CDR3: TGTGCCAGCAGCTCGCCCCGCGGACAGGGGCGTGGAGAGACCCAGTACTTC.

The chain carries TRBV3-1 (or the pseudogene TRBV3-2) and TRBJ2-7, with D tentatively TRBD2 (5 bases). Germline CDR1 reads LGHDT; CDR2 reads YNNKEL (reference sequence). The V gene lost 4 bases and the J gene lost 4 bases, with 20 bases spanning the gap. This CDR3 comprises 16 residues. CDR3 bases: TGTGCCAGCAGCCCGACCTCGGACTCAAGATCATACGAGCAGTACTTC. It encodes CASSPTSDSRSYEQYF.

In this sample, this clone turned up a few times. V is TRBV4-3 and J is TRBJ1-2; D possibly corresponds to TRBD1 (6 bases). Trimming cost V 0 bases and J 2 bases, with 10 bases left between them. The CDR3 extends over 15 amino acids. Germline V CDR1 and CDR2: LGHNA, YSLEER. CDR3 loop: CASSQDWGGNYGYTF. CDR3 sequence (DNA): TGCGCCAGCAGCCAAGATTGGGGGGGCAACTATGGCTACACCTTC.